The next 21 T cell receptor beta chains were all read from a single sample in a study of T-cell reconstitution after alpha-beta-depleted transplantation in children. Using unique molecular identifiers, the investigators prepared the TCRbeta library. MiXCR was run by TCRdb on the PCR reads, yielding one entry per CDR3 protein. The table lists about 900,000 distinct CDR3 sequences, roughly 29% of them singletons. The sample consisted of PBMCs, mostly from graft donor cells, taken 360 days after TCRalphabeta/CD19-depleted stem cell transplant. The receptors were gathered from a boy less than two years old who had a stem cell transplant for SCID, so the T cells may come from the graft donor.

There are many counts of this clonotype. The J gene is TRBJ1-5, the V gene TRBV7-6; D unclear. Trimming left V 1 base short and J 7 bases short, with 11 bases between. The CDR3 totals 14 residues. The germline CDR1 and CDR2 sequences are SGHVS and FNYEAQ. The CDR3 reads CASSLDTYGQPQHF. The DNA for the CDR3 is TGTGCCAGCAGCTTAGACACGTATGGGCAGCCCCAGCATTTT.

The DNA of the CDR3 is TGTGCCAGCAGCTTAGATTTGCTGCGGGGGGCCTACAATGAGCAGTTCTTC. Its protein product is CASSLDLLRGAYNEQFF. The chain uses TRBV7-9 and TRBJ2-1; 8 bases fit TRBD2. Trimming removed 1 base from V and 2 bases from J; junction bases left unmatched: 7. Per germline, CDR1 SEHNR and CDR2 FQNEAQ (reference sequence). This CDR3 is built from 17 residues.

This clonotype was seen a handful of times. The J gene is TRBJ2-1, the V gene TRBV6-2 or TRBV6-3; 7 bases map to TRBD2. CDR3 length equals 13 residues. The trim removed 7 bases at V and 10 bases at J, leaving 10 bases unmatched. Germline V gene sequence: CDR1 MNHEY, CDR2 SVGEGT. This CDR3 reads CASKAGGTGEQFF. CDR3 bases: TGTGCCAGCAAGGCCGGGGGGACGGGGGAGCAGTTCTTC.

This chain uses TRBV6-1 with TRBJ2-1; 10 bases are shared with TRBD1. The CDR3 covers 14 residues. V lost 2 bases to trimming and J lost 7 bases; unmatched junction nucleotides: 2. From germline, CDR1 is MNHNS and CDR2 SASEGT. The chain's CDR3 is CASSELGQGNEQFF. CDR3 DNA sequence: TGTGCCAGCAGTGAACTGGGACAGGGGAATGAGCAGTTCTTC.

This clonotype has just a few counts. The CDR3 DNA follows: TGTGCCAGCAGTTTACAGGGGGATTCACCCCTCCACTTT. Protein: CASSLQGDSPLHF. This sequence joins TRBV12-3 or TRBV12-4 and TRBJ1-6, with 7 bases that match TRBD1. The CDR3 has 13 residues. Trimming took 2 bases from V and 8 from J; bases not matched to a gene: 0.

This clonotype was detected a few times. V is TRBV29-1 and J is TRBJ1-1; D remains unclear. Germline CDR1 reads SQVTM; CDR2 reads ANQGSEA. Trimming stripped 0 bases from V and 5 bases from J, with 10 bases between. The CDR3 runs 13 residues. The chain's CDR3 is CSVEDRKPTEAFF. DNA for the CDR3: TGCAGCGTTGAAGATCGAAAGCCAACTGAAGCTTTCTTT.

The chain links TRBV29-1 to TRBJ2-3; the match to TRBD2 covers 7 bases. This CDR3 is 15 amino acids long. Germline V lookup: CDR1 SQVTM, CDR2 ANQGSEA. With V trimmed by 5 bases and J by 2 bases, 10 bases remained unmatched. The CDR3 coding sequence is TGCAGCGTTCGAGGACTAGGAGTGGACACAGATACGCAGTATTTT. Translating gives CSVRGLGVDTDTQYF.

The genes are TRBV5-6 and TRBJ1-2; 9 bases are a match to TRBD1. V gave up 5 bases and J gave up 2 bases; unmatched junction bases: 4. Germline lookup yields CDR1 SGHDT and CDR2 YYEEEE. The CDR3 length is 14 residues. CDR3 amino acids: CASRETGGNYGYTF. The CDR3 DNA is TGTGCCAGCAGAGAGACAGGGGGAAACTATGGCTACACCTTC.

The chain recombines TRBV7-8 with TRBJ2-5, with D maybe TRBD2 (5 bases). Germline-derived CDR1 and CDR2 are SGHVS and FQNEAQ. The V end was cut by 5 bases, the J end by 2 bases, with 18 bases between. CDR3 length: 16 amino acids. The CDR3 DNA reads TGTGCCAGCAGCCCGCGTTTAGGACTTGCACAAGAGACCCAGTACTTC. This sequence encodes CASSPRLGLAQETQYF. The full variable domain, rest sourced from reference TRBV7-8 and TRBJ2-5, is GAGVSQSPRYKVAKRGQDVALRCDPISGHVSLFWYQQALGQGPEFLTYFQNEAQLDKSGLPSDRFFAERPEGSVSTLKIQRTQQEDSAVYLCASSPRLGLAQETQYFGPGTRLLVL.

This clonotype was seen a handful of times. The CDR3 protein is CASATSGYNEQFF. CDR3 in DNA: TGTGCCAGCGCGACCAGCGGATACAATGAGCAGTTCTTC. The chain employs TRBV28 and TRBJ2-1, with D possibly matching TRBD2 (5 bases). CDR1 MDHEN and CDR2 SYDVKM come from the germline V gene. This CDR3 is 13 amino acids long. Between the trimmed V and J ends, which lost 8 bases and 4 bases, there was a span of 12 bases.

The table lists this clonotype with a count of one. The CDR3 nucleotides read TGCGCCAGCAGCTTGGTCCCTTCCGATGAGCAGTTCTTC. Residues: CASSLVPSDEQFF. This chain links TRBV5-1 with TRBJ2-1; D not resolved. Germline assignment: CDR1 SGHRS and CDR2 YFSETQ. V gave up 0 bases and J gave up 8 bases, with 9 bases separating them. The CDR3 has 13 residues.

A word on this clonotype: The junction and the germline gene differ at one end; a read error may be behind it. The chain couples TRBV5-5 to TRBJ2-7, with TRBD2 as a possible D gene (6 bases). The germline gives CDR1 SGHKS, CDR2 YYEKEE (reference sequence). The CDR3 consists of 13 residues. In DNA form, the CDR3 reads TGTGCCAGCAGCACCAATTACGGGACCGGAGGGGACTTC. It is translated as CASSTNYGTGGDF.

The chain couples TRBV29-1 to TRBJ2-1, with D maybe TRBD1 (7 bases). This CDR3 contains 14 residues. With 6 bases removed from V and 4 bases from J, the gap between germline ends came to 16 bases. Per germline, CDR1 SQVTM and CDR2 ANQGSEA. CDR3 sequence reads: CSVRDRDCYNEQFF. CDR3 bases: TGCAGCGTACGTGACAGGGACTGTTACAATGAGCAGTTCTTC.

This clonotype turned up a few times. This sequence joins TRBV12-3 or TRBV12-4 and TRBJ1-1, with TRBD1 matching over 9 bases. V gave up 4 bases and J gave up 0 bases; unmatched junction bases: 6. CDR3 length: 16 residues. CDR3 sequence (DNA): TGTGCCAGCAGTTGGGACAGGGTCAGGATGAACACTGAAGCTTTCTTT. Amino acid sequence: CASSWDRVRMNTEAFF.

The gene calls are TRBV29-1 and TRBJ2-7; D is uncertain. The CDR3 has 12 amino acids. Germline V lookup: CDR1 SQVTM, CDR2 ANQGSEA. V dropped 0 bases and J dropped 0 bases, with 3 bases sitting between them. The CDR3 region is CSVEDTSYEQYF. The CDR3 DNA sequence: TGCAGCGTTGAAGACACCTCCTACGAGCAGTACTTC.

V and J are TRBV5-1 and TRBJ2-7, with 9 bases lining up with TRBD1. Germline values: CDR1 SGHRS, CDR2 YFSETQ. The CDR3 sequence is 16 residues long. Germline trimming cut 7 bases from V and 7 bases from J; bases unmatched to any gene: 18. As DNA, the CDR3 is TGCGCCAGCTTTCCCACTGCCGGGACAGGGCCAGGGGAGCAGTACTTC. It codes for CASFPTAGTGPGEQYF.

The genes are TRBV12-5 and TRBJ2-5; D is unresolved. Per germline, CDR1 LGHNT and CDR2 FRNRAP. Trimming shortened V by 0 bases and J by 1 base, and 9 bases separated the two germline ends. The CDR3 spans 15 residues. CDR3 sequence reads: CASGLVPGPQETQYF. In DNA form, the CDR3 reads TGTGCTAGTGGTTTGGTACCGGGCCCCCAAGAGACCCAGTACTTC.

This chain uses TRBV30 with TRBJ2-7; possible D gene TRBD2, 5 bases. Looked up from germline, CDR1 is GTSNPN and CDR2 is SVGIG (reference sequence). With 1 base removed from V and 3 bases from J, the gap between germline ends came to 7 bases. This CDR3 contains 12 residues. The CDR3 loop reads CAWSGTGYEQYF. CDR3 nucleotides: TGTGCCTGGAGTGGGACTGGCTACGAGCAGTACTTC.

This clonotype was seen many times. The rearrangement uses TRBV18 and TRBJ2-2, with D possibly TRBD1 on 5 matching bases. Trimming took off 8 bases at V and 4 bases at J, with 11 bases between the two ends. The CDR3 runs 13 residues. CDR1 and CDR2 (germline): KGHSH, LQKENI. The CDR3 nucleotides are TGTGCCAGCAGCCCCCAGGGCACCGGGGAGCTGTTTTTT. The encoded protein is CASSPQGTGELFF.

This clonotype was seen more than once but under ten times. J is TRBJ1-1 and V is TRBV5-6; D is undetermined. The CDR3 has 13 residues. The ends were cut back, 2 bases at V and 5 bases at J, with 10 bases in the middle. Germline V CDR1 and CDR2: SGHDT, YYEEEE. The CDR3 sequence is CASSFRHVTEAFF. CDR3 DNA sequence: TGTGCCAGCAGCTTTAGGCATGTAACTGAAGCTTTCTTT. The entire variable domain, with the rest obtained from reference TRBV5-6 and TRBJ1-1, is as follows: DAGVTQSPTHLIKTRGQQVTLRCSPKSGHDTVSWYQQALGQGPQFIFQYYEEEERQRGNFPDRFSGHQFPNYSSELNVNALLLGDSALYLCASSFRHVTEAFFGQGTRLTVV.

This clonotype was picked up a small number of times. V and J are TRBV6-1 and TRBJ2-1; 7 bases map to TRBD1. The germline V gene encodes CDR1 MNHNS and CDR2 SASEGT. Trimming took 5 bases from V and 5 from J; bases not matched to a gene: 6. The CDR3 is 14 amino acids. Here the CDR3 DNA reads TGTGCCAGCAGTAGATGGACAGGAAACAATGAGCAGTTCTTC. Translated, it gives CASSRWTGNNEQFF.